Listed below are T cell receptor beta chains from one sample, sequenced in a study of identical twins. Each CDR3 protein is one row after TCRdb ran MiXCR on the 5' RACE reads. There are about 200,000 distinct CDR3 sequences in the sample; under 8.5% occur only once, and roughly 15% lies in the top ten. These data were also filed under a second study, of T cells expressing NK-cell markers.

Sequencing was performed on CD8+ T cells sorted from blood. The receptors originated from a woman between 18 and 29 years old in good health. CDR3s include the opening cysteine and the closing phenylalanine or tryptophan. Each record gives: V gene, D gene, clone size, J gene, CDR3 DNA, CDR3 protein. A D gene is named only where the DNA matches it firmly. Clone size is given for some rows only: seen once, a few or many times, or a class if the clone is expanded.

>TRBV6-4|TRBD1|.|TRBJ2-2
TGTGCCAGCAGTGACCCGAGTAAGGGACAGGGGCCTTCGAACACCGGGGAGCTGTTTTTT
CASSDPSKGQGPSNTGELFF
>TRBV6-1|.|.|TRBJ2-7
TGTGCCAGCAGTGAAAGGGCAGGCGCCCGAGAGCAGTACTTC
CASSERAGAREQYF
>TRBV2|.|few|TRBJ2-2
TGTGCCAGCACGGACGAAACCACCGGGGAGCTGTTTTTT
CASTDETTGELFF
>TRBV15|.|few|TRBJ2-7
TGTGCCACCAGCAGAACCGGGGTAGACTCCTACGAGCAGTACTTC
CATSRTGVDSYEQYF
>TRBV10-3|.|many|TRBJ2-7
TGTGCCATCAGTGAGTCGAACTCCTACGAGCAGTACTTC
CAISESNSYEQYF
>TRBV10-1|.|few|TRBJ2-1
TGCGCCAGCAGTGAGTCTGGGTATGAGCAGTTCTTC
CASSESGYEQFF
>TRBV18|TRBD1|few|TRBJ2-7
TGTGCCAGCTCACCAGGGGACAGGGTTGGGCCCTACGAGCAGTACTTC
CASSPGDRVGPYEQYF
>TRBV29-1|.|few|TRBJ1-1
TGCAGCGGGTTACTCGAGGGCACTGAAGCTTTCTTT
CSGLLEGTEAFF
>TRBV11-2|.|few|TRBJ2-7
TGTGCCAGCAGCTACCAAAGTCGCAGGACCTACGAGCAGTACTTC
CASSYQSRRTYEQYF
>TRBV6-1|TRBD1|few|TRBJ1-4
TGTGCCAGCAGTCAGCTTTACAGGGGACCGAACGAAAAACTGTTTTTT
CASSQLYRGPNEKLFF
>TRBV4-3|TRBD2|many|TRBJ2-2
TGCGCCAGCAGCCAAGATCCAGCGGGACCCGGGGAGCTGTTTTTT
CASSQDPAGPGELFF
>TRBV6-1|TRBD1|.|TRBJ2-7
TGTGCCAGCAGTGAAGGCCCGGGACAGGCCCACGAGCAGTACTTC
CASSEGPGQAHEQYF
>TRBV20-1|.|.|TRBJ2-1
TGCAGTGCTAGGGGTAGTTTTGAGCAGTTCTTC
CSARGSFEQFF
>TRBV27|.|many|TRBJ2-7
TGTGCCAGCAGTTCTGGGTCGCTCTACGAGCAGTACTTC
CASSSGSLYEQYF
>TRBV11-2|TRBD2|.|TRBJ2-3
TGTGCCAGCAGCTTATTCCCTACAGCGGGAGGTAGCACAGATACGCAGTATTTT
CASSLFPTAGGSTDTQYF
>TRBV29-1|.|.|TRBJ1-3
TGCAGCGTTGATCCAGGCCCCGGAAACACCATATATTTT
CSVDPGPGNTIYF
>TRBV6-6|.|.|TRBJ1-2
TGTGCCAGCAGTTCCCGGGCAAACTATGGCTACACCTTC
CASSSRANYGYTF
>TRBV12-3/TRBV12-4|TRBD1|.|TRBJ2-1
TGTGCCAGCAGTCCCGACAGGGGGCAATACAATGAGCAGTTCTTC
CASSPDRGQYNEQFF
>TRBV2|.|few|TRBJ1-1
TGTGCCAGCAGGGAGAGGAACACTGAAGCTTTCTTT
CASRERNTEAFF
>TRBV5-1|.|many|TRBJ1-2
TGCGCCAGCAGCTTGCGGAACGACCTTAACTATGGCTACACCTTC
CASSLRNDLNYGYTF
>TRBV5-1|.|few|TRBJ2-7
TGCGCCAGCAGCTTTGAGGGACGGAGTTACGAGCAGTACTTC
CASSFEGRSYEQYF
>TRBV4-1|TRBD1|.|TRBJ2-7
TGCGCCAGCAGCCAACGGGACAGCGTCTACGAGCAGTACTTC
CASSQRDSVYEQYF
>TRBV29-1|.|many|TRBJ2-2
TGCAGCGTTGCCGAGTCCAACACCGGGGAGCTGTTTTTT
CSVAESNTGELFF
>TRBV7-2|.|few|TRBJ1-2
TGTGCCAGCAGCTTAGAGTTGAGCGGCTACACCTTC
CASSLELSGYTF
>TRBV12-3/TRBV12-4|.|few|TRBJ2-7
TGTGCCAGCAGTTATACAGGGCGCGAGCAGTACTTC
CASSYTGREQYF
>TRBV20-1|TRBD2|.|TRBJ2-2
TGCAGTGCTAGCAGACTAGCGGGGGGGTCCGGGGAGCTGTTTTTT
CSASRLAGGSGELFF
>TRBV6-5|TRBD2|.|TRBJ2-7
TGTGCCAGCAGTTCGGGCGGGGGGCATATCGAGCAGTACTTC
CASSSGGGHIEQYF
>TRBV29-1|.|.|TRBJ2-7
TGCAGCGTGTCAAACCCGACAAGCCCCCTCGAGCAGTACTTC
CSVSNPTSPLEQYF
>TRBV6-5|.|many|TRBJ2-1
TGTGCCAGCGGGTGGGCTAGCAACAATGAGCAGTTCTTC
CASGWASNNEQFF
>TRBV12-3/TRBV12-4|TRBD2|few|TRBJ2-1
TGTGCCAGCAGTTGGACTAGCGGGGGCGATGAGCAGTTCTTC
CASSWTSGGDEQFF
>TRBV12-3/TRBV12-4|.|few|TRBJ1-1
TGTGCCGGGGCGTCAGGGAACACTGAAGCTTTCTTT
CAGASGNTEAFF
>TRBV7-9|.|.|TRBJ2-5
TGTGCCAGCAGCCTGGCGATTCAAGAGACCCAGTACTTC
CASSLAIQETQYF
>TRBV18|.|few|TRBJ1-5
TGTGCCAGCTCGCTCTATTACCCCGGGAGCCAGCATTTT
CASSLYYPGSQHF
>TRBV18|.|few|TRBJ1-1
TGTGCCAGCTCACCTCAAAGGGAACCGAACACTGAAGCTTTCTTT
CASSPQREPNTEAFF
>TRBV7-2|.|many|TRBJ2-3
TGTGCCAGCAGCTTAGTAGCGCCTAGCACAGATACGCAGTATTTT
CASSLVAPSTDTQYF
>TRBV12-3/TRBV12-4|TRBD1|.|TRBJ1-2
TGTGCCAGCAGTTTATCTTCCGACAGGGTCTATGGCTACACCTTC
CASSLSSDRVYGYTF
>TRBV7-9|.|few|TRBJ2-5
TGTGCCAGCAGCTTAGTTTATTCCCAAGAGACCCAGTACTTC
CASSLVYSQETQYF
>TRBV11-2|.|.|TRBJ2-2
TGTGCCAGCAGCTTCCTCGGGTTACCCACCGGGGAGCTGTTTTTT
CASSFLGLPTGELFF
>TRBV9|TRBD2|few|TRBJ2-1
TGTGCCAGCAGCCACCGACTAGCGGGAGCGAGCGACAATGAGCAGTTCTTC
CASSHRLAGASDNEQFF
>TRBV11-2|.|.|TRBJ2-2
TGTGCCAGCAGCTTAGGGTTCGGGAACGGGGAGCTGTTTTTT
CASSLGFGNGELFF
>TRBV9|.|few|TRBJ2-5
TGTGCCAGCAGCGCATCGGGGCTACAAGAGACCCAGTACTTC
CASSASGLQETQYF
>TRBV5-1|.|.|TRBJ2-2
TGCGCCAGCAGCTCCCAAGTAGGAGCCCCGAACACCGGGGAGCTGTTTTTT
CASSSQVGAPNTGELFF
>TRBV4-3|.|few|TRBJ2-7
TGCGCCAGCAGCCCTAGTTCCAGTGTTCCCTACGAGCAGTACTTC
CASSPSSSVPYEQYF
>TRBV30|.|few|TRBJ2-2
TGTGCCTGGAGAGACTCCTCTAGGGGGGAGCTGTTTTTT
CAWRDSSRGELFF
>TRBV6-1|TRBD2|few|TRBJ2-7
TGTGCCCGCCTACTAGCGGGGCACTCCTACGAGCAGTACTTC
CARLLAGHSYEQYF
>TRBV12-3/TRBV12-4|.|many|TRBJ2-3
TGTGCCAGCAGCCGGAGCGTAGGCACAGATACGCAGTATTTT
CASSRSVGTDTQYF
>TRBV3-1|.|many|TRBJ2-7
TGTGCCAGCAGCCCATGGGTAGCGAACTCCTACGAGCAGTACTTC
CASSPWVANSYEQYF
>TRBV9|TRBD2|.|TRBJ2-7
TGTGCCAGCAGCGCCCGAGCGGGAGTCGTGTACGAGCAGTACTTC
CASSARAGVVYEQYF
>TRBV5-1|TRBD2|many|TRBJ2-7
TGCGCCAGCAGCTGGGACTATGGGGAGCAGTACTTC
CASSWDYGEQYF
>TRBV27|TRBD1|.|TRBJ2-7
TGTGCCAGCAGTTTAACTGGGGGACAGCTCTACGAGCAGTACTTC
CASSLTGGQLYEQYF
>TRBV11-1|TRBD2|many|TRBJ2-3
TGTGCCAGCAGCTCCCCTGACTCGGGGGGGGGGATTGCAGATACGCAGTATTTT
CASSSPDSGGGIADTQYF
>TRBV6-2/TRBV6-3|.|.|TRBJ2-3
TGTGCCAGCAGTTTCGAGTTGGAAACAGATACGCAGTATTTT
CASSFELETDTQYF